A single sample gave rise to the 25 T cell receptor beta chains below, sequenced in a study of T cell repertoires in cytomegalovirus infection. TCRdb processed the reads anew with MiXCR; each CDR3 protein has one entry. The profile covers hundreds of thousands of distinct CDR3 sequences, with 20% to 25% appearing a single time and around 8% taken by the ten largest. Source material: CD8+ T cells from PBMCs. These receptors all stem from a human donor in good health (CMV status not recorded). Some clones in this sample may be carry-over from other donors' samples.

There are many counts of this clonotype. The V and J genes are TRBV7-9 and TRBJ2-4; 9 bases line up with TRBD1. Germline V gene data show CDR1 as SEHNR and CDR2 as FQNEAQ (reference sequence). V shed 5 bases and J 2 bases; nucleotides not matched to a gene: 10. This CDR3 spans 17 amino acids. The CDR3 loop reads CASSPDPGQGSKNIQYF. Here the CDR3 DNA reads TGTGCCAGCAGCCCAGATCCCGGACAGGGGTCCAAAAACATTCAGTACTTC. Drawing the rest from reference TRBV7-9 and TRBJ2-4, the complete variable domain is DTGVSQNPRHKITKRGQNVTFRCDPISEHNRLYWYRQTLGQGPEFLTYFQNEAQLEKSRLLSDRFSAERPKGSFSTLEIQRTEQGDSAMYLCASSPDPGQGSKNIQYFGAGTRLSVL.

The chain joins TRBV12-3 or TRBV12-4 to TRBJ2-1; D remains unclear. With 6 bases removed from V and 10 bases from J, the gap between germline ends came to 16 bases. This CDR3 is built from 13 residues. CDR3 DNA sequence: TGTGCCAGCAGCCGTACAGAGGTCGGCGAGCAGTTCTTC. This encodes CASSRTEVGEQFF.

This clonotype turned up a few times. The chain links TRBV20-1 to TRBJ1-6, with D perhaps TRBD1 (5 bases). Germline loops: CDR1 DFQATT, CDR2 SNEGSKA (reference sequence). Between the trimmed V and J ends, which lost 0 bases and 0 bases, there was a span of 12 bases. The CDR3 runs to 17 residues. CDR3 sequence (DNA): TGCAGTGCTAGAGATATGGGGGGAAGCTCCTATAATTCACCCCTCCACTTT. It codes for CSARDMGGSSYNSPLHF.

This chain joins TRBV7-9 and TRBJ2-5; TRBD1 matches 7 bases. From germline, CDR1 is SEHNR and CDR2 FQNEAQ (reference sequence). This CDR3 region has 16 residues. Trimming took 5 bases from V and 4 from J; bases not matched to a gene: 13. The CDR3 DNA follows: TGTGCCAGCAGCCGACTAATACAGGGGATGGGAGAGACCCAGTACTTC. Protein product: CASSRLIQGMGETQYF.

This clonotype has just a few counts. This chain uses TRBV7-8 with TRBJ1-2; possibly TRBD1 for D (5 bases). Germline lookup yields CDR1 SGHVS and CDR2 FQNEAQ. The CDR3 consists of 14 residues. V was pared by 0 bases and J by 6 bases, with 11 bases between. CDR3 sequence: CASSLALLGDGYTF. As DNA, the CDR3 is TGTGCCAGCAGCTTAGCGCTTTTGGGGGATGGCTACACCTTC. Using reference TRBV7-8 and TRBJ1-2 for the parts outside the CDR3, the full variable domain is GAGVSQSPRYKVAKRGQDVALRCDPISGHVSLFWYQQALGQGPEFLTYFQNEAQLDKSGLPSDRFFAERPEGSVSTLKIQRTQQEDSAVYLCASSLALLGDGYTFGSGTRLTVV.

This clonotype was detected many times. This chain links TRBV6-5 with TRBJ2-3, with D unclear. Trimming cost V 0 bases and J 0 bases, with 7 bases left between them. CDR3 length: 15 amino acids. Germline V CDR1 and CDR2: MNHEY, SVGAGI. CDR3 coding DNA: TGTGCCAGCAGTTACTCCCATGGCAGCACAGATACGCAGTATTTT. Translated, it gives CASSYSHGSTDTQYF.

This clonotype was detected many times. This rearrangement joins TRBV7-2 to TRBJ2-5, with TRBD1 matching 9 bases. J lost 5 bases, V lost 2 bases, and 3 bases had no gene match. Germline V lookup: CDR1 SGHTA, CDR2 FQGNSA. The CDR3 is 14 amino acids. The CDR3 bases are TGTGCCAGCAGCTTATGGACAGGGGTTGAGACCCAGTACTTC. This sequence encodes CASSLWTGVETQYF.

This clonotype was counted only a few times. The CDR3 DNA sequence: TGTGCCAGCACGACTAGCGGGGGGGCCGCTGAGCAGTTCTTC. As protein: CASTTSGGAAEQFF. V gene TRBV19 combines with J gene TRBJ2-1; the match to TRBD2 covers 14 bases. The trim removed 9 bases at V and 9 bases at J, leaving 7 bases unmatched. This CDR3 comprises 14 residues. The germline CDR1 and CDR2 sequences are LNHDA and SQIVND (reference sequence).

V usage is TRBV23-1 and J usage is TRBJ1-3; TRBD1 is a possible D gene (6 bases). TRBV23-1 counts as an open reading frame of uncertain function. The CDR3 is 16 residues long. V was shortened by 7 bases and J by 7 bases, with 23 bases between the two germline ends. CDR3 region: CASKLTAGGLKNTIYF. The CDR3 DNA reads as TGCGCCAGCAAACTTACCGCGGGGGGGCTTAAGAACACCATATATTTT.

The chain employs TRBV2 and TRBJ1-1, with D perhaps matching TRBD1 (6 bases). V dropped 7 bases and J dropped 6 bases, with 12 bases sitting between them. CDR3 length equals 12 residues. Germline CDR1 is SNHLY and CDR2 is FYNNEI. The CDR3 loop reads CASTRGGPEAFF. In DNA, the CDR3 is TGTGCCAGCACGAGGGGGGGCCCTGAAGCTTTCTTT.

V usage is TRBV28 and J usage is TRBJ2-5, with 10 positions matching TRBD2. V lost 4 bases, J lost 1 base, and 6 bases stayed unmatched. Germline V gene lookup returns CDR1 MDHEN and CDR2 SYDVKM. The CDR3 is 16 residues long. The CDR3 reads CASSSLSGGPQETQYF. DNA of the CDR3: TGTGCCAGCAGTTCCCTTAGCGGGGGGCCCCAAGAGACCCAGTACTTC.

CDR3 nucleotide sequence: TGTGCCAGCAGTTCCTACGGTGCGGAGACCCAGTACTTC. Its protein product is CASSSYGAETQYF. The chain recombines TRBV6-2 or TRBV6-3 with TRBJ2-5; D is unresolved. Germline V CDR1 and CDR2: MNHEY, SVGEGT. V was pared by 4 bases and J by 5 bases, with 11 bases between. The CDR3 runs 13 residues.

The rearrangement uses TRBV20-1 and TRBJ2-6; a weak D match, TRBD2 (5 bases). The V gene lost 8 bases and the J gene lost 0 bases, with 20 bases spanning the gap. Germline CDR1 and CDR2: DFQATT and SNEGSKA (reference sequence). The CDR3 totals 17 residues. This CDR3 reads CSPTTRGRLSGANVLTF. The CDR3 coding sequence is TGCAGTCCCACGACCAGAGGGCGACTCTCTGGGGCCAACGTCCTGACTTTC.

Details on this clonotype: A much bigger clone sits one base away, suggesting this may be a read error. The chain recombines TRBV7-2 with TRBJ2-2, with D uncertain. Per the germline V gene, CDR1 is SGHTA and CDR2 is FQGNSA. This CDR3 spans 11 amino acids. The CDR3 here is CANSPPPELFF. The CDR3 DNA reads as TGTGCCAACAGCCCCCCCCCTGAGCTGTTTTTT.

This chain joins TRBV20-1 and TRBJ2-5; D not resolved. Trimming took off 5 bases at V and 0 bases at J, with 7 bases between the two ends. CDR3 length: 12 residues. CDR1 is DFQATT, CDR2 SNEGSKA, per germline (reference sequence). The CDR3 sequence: CSAPDNQETQYF. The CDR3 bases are TGCAGTGCTCCTGACAACCAAGAGACCCAGTACTTC.

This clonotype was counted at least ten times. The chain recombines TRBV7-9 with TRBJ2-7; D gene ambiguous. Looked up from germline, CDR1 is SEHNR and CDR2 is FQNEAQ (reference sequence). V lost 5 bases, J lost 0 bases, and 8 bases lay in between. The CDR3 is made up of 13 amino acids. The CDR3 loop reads CASSRVGSYEQYF. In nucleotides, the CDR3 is TGTGCCAGCAGCCGTGTAGGCTCCTACGAGCAGTACTTC.

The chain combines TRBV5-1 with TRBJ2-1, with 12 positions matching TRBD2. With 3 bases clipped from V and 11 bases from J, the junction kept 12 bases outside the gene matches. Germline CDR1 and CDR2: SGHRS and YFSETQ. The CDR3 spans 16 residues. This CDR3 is CASSWPPSGGAVKQFF. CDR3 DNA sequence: TGCGCCAGCAGCTGGCCGCCTAGCGGGGGGGCCGTTAAGCAGTTCTTC.

CDR3 residues: CASSLYRQNEQFF. The CDR3, as DNA: TGTGCCAGCAGTTTATACCGGCAGAATGAGCAGTTCTTC. V and J are TRBV28 and TRBJ2-1, with D uncertain. The CDR3 contains 13 residues. V shed 1 base and J shed 7 bases, with 8 bases lying between them. Germline V gene sequence: CDR1 MDHEN, CDR2 SYDVKM.

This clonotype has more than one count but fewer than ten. The CDR3 DNA sequence: TGTGCCAGCACCCAGGGCACCGGGGAGCTGTTTTTT. This translates into CASTQGTGELFF. The gene calls are TRBV12-3 or TRBV12-4 and TRBJ2-2, with D perhaps TRBD1 (5 bases). Trimming took off 7 bases at V and 4 bases at J, with 7 bases between the two ends. The CDR3 contains 12 residues.

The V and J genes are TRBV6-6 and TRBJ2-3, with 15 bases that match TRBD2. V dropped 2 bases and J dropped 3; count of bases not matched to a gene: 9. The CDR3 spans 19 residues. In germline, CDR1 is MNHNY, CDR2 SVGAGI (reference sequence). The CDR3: CASSYLRTSGGAETDTQYF. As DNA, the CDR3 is TGTGCCAGCAGTTACCTCAGGACTAGCGGGGGGGCCGAGACAGATACGCAGTATTTT.

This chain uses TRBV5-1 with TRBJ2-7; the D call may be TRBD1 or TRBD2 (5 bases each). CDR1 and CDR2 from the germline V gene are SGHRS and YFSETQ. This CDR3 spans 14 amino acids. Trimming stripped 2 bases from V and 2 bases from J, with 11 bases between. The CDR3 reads CASSFPGRTYEQYF. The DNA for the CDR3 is TGCGCCAGCAGCTTTCCGGGACGGACCTACGAGCAGTACTTC.

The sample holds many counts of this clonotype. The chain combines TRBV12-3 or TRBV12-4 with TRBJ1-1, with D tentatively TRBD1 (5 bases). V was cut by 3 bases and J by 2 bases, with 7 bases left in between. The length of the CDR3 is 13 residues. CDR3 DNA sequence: TGTGCCAGCAGTTTCAGGGTTAACACTGAAGCTTTCTTT. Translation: CASSFRVNTEAFF.

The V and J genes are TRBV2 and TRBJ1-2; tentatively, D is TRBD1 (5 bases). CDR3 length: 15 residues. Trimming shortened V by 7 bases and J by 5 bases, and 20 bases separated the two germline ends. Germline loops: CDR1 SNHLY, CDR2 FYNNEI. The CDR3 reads CASIEGTIPHYGYTF. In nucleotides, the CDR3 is TGTGCCAGCATAGAGGGGACTATACCCCATTATGGCTACACCTTC.

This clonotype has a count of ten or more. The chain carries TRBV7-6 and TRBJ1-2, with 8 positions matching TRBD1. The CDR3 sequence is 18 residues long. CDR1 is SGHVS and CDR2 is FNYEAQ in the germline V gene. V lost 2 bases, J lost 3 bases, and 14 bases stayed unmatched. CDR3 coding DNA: TGTGCCAGCAGCTTAAGCCAACGTCCGACAGGGGTAGACTATGGCTACACCTTC. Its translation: CASSLSQRPTGVDYGYTF.

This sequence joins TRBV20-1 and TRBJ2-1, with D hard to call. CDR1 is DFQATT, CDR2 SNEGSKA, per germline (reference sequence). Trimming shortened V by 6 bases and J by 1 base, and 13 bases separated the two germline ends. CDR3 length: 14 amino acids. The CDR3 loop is CSALRTVSYNEQFF. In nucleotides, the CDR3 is TGCAGTGCCCTTCGGACGGTGTCCTACAATGAGCAGTTCTTC.